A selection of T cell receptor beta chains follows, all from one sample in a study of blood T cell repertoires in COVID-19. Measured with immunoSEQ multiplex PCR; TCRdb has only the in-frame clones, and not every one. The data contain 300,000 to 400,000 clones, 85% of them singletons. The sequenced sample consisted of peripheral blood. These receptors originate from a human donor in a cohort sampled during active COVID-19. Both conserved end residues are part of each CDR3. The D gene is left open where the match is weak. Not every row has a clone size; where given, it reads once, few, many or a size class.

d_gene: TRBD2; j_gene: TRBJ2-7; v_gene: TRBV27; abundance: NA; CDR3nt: TGTGCCAGCAGTTTATCGGCGGGGGTCTCCTACGAGCAGTACTTC; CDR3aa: CASSLSAGVSYEQYF
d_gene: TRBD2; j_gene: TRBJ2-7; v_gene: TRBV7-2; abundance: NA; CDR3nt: TGTGCCAGCAGCTTAGGGGGGGGGACTAACCCCTACGAGCAGTACTTC; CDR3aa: CASSLGGGTNPYEQYF
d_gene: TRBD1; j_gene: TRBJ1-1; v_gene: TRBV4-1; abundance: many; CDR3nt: TGCGCCAGCAGCCAATCCGGACAGGGGAGGACTGAAGCTTTCTTT; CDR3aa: CASSQSGQGRTEAFF
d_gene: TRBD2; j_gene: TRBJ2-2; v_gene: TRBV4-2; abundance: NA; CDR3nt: TGTGCCAGCAGCCAAGATTGGACTAGCGGGGGGGCGTCCACCGGGGAGCTGTTTTTT; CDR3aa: CASSQDWTSGGASTGELFF
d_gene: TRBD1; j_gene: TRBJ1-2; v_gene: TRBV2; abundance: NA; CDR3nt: TGTGCCGGAAAAAACAGGGGCTATGGCTACACCTTC; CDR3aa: CAGKNRGYGYTF
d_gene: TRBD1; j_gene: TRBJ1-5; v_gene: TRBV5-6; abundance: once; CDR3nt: TGTGCCAGCAGCCGACAGGGGTTTGATCAGCCCCAGCATTTT; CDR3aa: CASSRQGFDQPQHF
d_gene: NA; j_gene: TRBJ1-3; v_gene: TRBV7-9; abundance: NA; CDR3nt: TGTGCCAGCAGTTTGTCCTGGAGCTCTGGAAACACCATATATTTT; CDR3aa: CASSLSWSSGNTIYF
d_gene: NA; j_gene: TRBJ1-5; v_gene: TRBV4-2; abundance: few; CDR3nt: TGTGCCAGCAGCCAAGATCTAGATCAGCCCCAGCATTTT; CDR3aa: CASSQDLDQPQHF
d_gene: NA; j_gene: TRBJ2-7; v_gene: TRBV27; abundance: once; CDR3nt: TGTGCCAGCAGTTCAGCGACAGCCCCCTACGAGCAGTACTTC; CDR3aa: CASSSATAPYEQYF
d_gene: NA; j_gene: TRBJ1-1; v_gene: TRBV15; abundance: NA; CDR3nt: TGTGCCACCAGCAGAGGAGGGAACACTGAAGCTTTCTTT; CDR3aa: CATSRGGNTEAFF
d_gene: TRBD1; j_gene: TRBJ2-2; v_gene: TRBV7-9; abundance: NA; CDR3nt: TGTGCCAGCAGCTTACTGACAGGGTTCACCGGGGAGCTGTTTTTT; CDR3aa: CASSLLTGFTGELFF
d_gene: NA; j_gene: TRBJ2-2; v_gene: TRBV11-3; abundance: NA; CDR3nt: TGTGCCAGCAGCCCAGGGTCCACCGGGGAGCTGTTTTTT; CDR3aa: CASSPGSTGELFF
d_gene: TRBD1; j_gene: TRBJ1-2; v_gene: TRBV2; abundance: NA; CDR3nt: TGTGCCAGCAGTGAAGACAGGGGATATGGCTACACCTTC; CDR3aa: CASSEDRGYGYTF
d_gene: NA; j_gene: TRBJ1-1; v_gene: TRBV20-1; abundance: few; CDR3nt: TGCAGTGCTAGTAGGCAGGGATCCACCATGAACACTGAAGCTTTCTTT; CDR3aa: CSASRQGSTMNTEAFF
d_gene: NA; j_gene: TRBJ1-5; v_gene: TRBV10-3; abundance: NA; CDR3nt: TGTGCCATCAGTGCCGGAGTCTCCAATCAGCCCCAGCATTTT; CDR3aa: CAISAGVSNQPQHF
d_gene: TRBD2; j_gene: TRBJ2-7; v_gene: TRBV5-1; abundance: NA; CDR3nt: TGCGCCAGCAGCTTGGGGACGGCGGGGGTGGCAGGGTACGAGCAGTACTTC; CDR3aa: CASSLGTAGVAGYEQYF
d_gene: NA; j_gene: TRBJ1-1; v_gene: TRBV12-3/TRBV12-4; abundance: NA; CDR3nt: TGTGCCAGCAGTCCAAGACAGCCAATCGAAGCTTTCTTT; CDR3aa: CASSPRQPIEAFF
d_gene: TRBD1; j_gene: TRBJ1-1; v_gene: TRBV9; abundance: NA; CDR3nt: TGTGCCAGCAGCACCACAGGGGTTCACACTGAAGCTTTCTTT; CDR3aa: CASSTTGVHTEAFF
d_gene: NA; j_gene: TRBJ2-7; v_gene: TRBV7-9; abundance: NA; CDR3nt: TGTGCCAGCAGCTTCTGGCAGGGCCCTAACGAGCAGTACTTC; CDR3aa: CASSFWQGPNEQYF
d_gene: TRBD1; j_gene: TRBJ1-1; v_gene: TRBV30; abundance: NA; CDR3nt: TGTGCCTGGATCAAGTACGGGAACAGGGGCATTCCTGAAGCTTTCTTT; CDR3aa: CAWIKYGNRGIPEAFF
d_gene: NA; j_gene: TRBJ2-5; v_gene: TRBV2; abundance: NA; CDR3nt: TGTGCCAGCAGTGCTACGTTTATCCGAGAGACCCAGTACTTC; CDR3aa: CASSATFIRETQYF
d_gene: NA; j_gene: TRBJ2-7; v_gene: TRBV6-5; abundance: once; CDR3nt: TGTGCCAGCTCCCGGGGAGCGGGCACCTCCTACGAGCAGTACTTC; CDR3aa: CASSRGAGTSYEQYF
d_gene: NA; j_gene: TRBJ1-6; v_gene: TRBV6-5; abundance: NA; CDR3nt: TGTGCCAGCACTACAGGAGAGCCGGGGGCACCCCTCCACTTT; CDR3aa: CASTTGEPGAPLHF
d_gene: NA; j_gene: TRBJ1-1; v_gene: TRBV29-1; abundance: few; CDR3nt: TGCACCATAAGGAGGGCCACTGAAGCTTTCTTT; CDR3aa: CTIRRATEAFF
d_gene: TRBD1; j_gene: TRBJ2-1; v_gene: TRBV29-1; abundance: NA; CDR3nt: TGCAGCAAACGGACAGGTGACGAGCAGTTCTTC; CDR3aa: CSKRTGDEQFF
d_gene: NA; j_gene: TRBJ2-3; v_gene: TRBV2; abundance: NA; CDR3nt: TGTGCCAGCAGAGGACGGAAAGGGGCAGATACGCAGTATTTT; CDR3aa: CASRGRKGADTQYF
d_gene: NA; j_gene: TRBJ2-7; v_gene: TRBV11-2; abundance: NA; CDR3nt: TGTGCCAGCAGGCCTCTACTAGTGAGAAAATACGAGCAGTACTTC; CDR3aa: CASRPLLVRKYEQYF
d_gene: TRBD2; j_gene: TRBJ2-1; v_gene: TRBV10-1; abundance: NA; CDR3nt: TGCGCCAGCAGTGGATTTAGAGCGGGGGGCCTCCTACACAATGAGCAGTTCTTC; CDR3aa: CASSGFRAGGLLHNEQFF
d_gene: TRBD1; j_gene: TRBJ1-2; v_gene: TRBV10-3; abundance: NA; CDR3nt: TGTGCCACCGCCGGGACAGGGAACGACTATGGCTACACCTTC; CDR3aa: CATAGTGNDYGYTF
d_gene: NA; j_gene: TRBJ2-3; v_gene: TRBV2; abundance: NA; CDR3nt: TGTGCCAGCAAAGGGGAACCCACAGATACGCAGTATTTT; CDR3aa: CASKGEPTDTQYF
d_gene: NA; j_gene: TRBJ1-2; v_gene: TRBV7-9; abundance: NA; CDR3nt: TGTGCCAGCAGCCCAACACCGCCAGAAATTAACTATGGCTACACCTTC; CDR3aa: CASSPTPPEINYGYTF
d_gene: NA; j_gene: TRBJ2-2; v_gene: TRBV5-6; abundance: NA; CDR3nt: TGTGCCAGCAGCGTCAGAGGCTCGCCCGGGGAGCTGTTTTTT; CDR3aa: CASSVRGSPGELFF
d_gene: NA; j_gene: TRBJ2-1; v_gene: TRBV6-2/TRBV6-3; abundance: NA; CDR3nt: TGTGCCAGCAGTCTCGGGCGGGGGCTCAATGAGCAGTTCTTC; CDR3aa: CASSLGRGLNEQFF
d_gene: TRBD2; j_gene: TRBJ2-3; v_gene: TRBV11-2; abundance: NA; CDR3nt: TGTGCCAGCAGCCCCCGACTAGCGGGGGCCCGCCTCACAGATACGCAGTATTTT; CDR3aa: CASSPRLAGARLTDTQYF
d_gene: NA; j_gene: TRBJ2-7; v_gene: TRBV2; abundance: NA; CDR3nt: TGTGCCAGCCAATTTATGAGGGATTCCTACGAGCAGTACTTC; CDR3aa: CASQFMRDSYEQYF
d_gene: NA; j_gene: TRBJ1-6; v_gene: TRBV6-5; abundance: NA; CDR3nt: TGTGCCAGCAGTCGAGGGTCCTATAATTCACCCCTCCACTTT; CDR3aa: CASSRGSYNSPLHF
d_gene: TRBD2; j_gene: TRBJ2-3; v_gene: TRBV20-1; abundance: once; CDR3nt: TGCAGTGCTAGTCCCAATAGCGGGGCTGACACAGATACGCAGTATTTT; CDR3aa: CSASPNSGADTDTQYF
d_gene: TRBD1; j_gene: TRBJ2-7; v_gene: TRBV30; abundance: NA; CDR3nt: TGTGCCTGGGCCACAGGGGGCAGGGACGAGCAGTACTTC; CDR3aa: CAWATGGRDEQYF
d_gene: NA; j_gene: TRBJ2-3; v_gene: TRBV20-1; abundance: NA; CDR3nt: TGCAGTGCTAGTCTGGCGGGAAGCACAGATACGCAGTATTTT; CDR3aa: CSASLAGSTDTQYF
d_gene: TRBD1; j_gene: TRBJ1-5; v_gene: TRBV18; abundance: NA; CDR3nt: TGTGCCAGCTCATTACTGGACAGGGGAGGCAATCAGCCCCAGCATTTT; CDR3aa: CASSLLDRGGNQPQHF
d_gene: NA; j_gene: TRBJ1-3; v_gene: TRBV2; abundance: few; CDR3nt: TGTGCCAGCTTAACAGAGATCTCTGGAAACACCATATATTTT; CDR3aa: CASLTEISGNTIYF
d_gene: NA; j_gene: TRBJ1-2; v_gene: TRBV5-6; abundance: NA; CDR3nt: TGTGCCAGCAGCGTGACAGCACCCTATGGCTACACCTTC; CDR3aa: CASSVTAPYGYTF
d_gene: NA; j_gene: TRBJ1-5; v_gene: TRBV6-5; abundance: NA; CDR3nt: TGTGCCAGCAGTCCGGCACCCTCGACAGTCCAGCCCCAGCATTTT; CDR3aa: CASSPAPSTVQPQHF
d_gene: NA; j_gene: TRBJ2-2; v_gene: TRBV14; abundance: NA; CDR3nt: TGTGCCAGCAGCCAACAATTCACCGGGGAGCTGTTTTTT; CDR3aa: CASSQQFTGELFF
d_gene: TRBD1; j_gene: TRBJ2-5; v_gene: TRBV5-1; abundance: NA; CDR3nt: TGCGCCAGCAGCTTGGAGACAGGGAGTGGAGAGACCCAGTACTTC; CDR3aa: CASSLETGSGETQYF
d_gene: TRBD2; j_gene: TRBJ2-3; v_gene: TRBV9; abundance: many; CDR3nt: TGTGCCAGCAGCGAACTTCTAGCGGGGGGGCCTAATACGCAGTATTTT; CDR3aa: CASSELLAGGPNTQYF
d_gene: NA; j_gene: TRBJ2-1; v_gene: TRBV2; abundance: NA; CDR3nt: TGTGCCAGCCAGATAGCGGCAAGCTCCTACAATGAGCAGTTCTTC; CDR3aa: CASQIAASSYNEQFF
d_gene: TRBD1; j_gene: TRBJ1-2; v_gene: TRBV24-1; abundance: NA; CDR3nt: TGTGCCACCAGGCAGACAGGGAGCGTAGCTGGCTACACCTTC; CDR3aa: CATRQTGSVAGYTF
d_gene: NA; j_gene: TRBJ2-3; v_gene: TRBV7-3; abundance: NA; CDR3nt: TGTGCCAGCAGCTCCAACACAGATACGCAGTATTTT; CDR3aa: CASSSNTDTQYF
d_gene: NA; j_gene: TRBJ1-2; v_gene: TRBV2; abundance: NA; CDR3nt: TGTGCCAGCAGGTTCCTCTATGGCTACACCTTC; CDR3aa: CASRFLYGYTF
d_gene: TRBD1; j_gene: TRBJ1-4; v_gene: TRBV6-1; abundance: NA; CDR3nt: TGTGCCAGCAGTGACTTACGGGGACAGGGAACTAATGAAAAACTGTTTTTT; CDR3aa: CASSDLRGQGTNEKLFF
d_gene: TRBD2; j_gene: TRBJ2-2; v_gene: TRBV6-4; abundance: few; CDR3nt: TGTGCCAGCAGTGACTCTAGCGGGGGGGCCACCGGGGAGCTGTTTTTT; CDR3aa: CASSDSSGGATGELFF
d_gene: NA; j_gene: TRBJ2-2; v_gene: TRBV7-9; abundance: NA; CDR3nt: TGTGCCAGGGAGGGGACTAACACCGGGGAGCTGTTTTTT; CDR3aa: CAREGTNTGELFF
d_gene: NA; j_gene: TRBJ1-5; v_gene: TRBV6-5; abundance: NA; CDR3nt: TGTGCCAGCAGTTTTAATAGCAATCAGCCCCAGCATTTT; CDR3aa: CASSFNSNQPQHF
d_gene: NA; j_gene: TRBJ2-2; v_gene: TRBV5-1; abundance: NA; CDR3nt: TGCGCCAGCAGCCCATTACACCAAACCGTGAACACCGGGGAGCTGTTTTTT; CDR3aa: CASSPLHQTVNTGELFF